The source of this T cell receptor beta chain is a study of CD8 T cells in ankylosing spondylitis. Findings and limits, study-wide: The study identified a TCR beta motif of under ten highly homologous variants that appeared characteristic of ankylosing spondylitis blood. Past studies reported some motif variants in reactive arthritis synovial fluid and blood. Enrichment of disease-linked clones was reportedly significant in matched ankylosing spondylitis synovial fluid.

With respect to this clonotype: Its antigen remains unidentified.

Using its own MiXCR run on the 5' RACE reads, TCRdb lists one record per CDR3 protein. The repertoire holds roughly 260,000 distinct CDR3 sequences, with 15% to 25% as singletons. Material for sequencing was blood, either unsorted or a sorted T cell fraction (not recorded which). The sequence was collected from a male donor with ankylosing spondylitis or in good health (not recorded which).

The CDR3 reads CSVASQRDTQYF. For the CDR3, the DNA is TGCAGCGTGGCTAGCCAGCGGGACACGCAGTATTTT. This chain joins TRBV29-1 and TRBJ2-3; 7 nucleotides line up with TRBD2. CDR3 length: 12 amino acids. The V and J ends lost 6 bases and 9 bases, in that order; junction bases with no gene match: 9. CDR1 is SQVTM, CDR2 ANQGSEA, per germline.